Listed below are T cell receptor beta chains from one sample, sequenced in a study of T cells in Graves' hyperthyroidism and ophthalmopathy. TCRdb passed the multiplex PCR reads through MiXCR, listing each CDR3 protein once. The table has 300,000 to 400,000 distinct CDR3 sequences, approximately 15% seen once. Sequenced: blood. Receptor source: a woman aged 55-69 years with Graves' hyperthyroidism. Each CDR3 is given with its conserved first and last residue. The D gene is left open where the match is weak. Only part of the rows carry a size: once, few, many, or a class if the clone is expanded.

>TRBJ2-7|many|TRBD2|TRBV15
TGTGCCACCAGCATATTAGCCGGGACTAGTAGGGCGCAGTACTTC
CATSILAGTSRAQYF
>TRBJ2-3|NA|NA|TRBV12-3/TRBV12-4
TGTGCCAGCACCGAGGGGTCGAGAGTAGCAGATACGCAGTATTTT
CASTEGSRVADTQYF
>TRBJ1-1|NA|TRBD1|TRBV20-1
TGCAGTGCTCCTCCCCCGGGACAGCTCCCTATTGAAGCTTTCTTT
CSAPPPGQLPIEAFF
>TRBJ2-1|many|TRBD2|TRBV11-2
TGTGCCAGCAGCCCGACTAGCGGGAGTAACAATGAGCAGTTCTTC
CASSPTSGSNNEQFF
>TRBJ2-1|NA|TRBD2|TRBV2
TGTGCCAGCAGTGAGTCGGGGGGACTGGGCAGTAAGTTCTTC
CASSESGGLGSKFF
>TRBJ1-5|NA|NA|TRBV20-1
TGCAGTGCTAGTGAAACGAATAATCAGCCCCAGCATTTT
CSASETNNQPQHF
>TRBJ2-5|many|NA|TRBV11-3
TGTGCCAGCAGCCCGGGGCGGGTCGGTCAAGAGACCCAGTACTTC
CASSPGRVGQETQYF
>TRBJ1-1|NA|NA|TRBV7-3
TGTGCCGGCAGCTTCTCAGGTAACACTGAAGCTTTCTTT
CAGSFSGNTEAFF
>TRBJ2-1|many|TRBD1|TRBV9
TGTGCCAGCAGCGTGACAGGGTTCGAGAATGAGCAGTTCTTC
CASSVTGFENEQFF
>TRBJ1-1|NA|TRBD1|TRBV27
TGTGCCAGCACCGCAGGGGGCACTGAAGCTTTCTTT
CASTAGGTEAFF
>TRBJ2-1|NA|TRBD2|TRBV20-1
TGCAGTGCTAGTGGGTTTGGGGCTAGCGGGAGTTACAATGAGCAGTTCTTC
CSASGFGASGSYNEQFF
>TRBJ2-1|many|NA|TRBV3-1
TGTGCCAGCAGCCCCACCCGTTACGGGGAGCAGTTCTTC
CASSPTRYGEQFF
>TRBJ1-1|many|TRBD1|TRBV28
TGTGCCAGCATGCGGGGGGACAGGAACACTGAAGCTTTCTTT
CASMRGDRNTEAFF
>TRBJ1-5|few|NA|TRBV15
TGTGCCACCAGCAGAGATGCCTCGGGGGGAACCTTTCCGCGGCCCCAGCATTTT
CATSRDASGGTFPRPQHF
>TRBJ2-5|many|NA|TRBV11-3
TGTGCCAGCAGCACCTCTTCTTCAGGGGTTGGGACCCAGTACTTC
CASSTSSSGVGTQYF
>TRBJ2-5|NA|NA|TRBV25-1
TGTGCCAGCAGTCCTGGGCAGGTTCGAGAGACCCAGTACTTC
CASSPGQVRETQYF